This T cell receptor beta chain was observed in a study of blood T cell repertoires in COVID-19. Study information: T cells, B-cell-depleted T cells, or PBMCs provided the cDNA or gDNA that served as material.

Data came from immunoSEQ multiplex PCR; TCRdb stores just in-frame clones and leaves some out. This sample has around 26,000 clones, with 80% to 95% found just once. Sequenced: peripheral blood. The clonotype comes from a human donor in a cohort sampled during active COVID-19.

CDR3 region: CASSLGQGAVVGYGYTF. CDR3 DNA: TGTGCCAGCAGCTTAGGTCAGGGGGCCGTCGTAGGCTATGGCTACACCTTC. The chain recombines TRBV7-6 with TRBJ1-2; 8 positions match TRBD1. Germline CDR1 reads SGHVS; CDR2 reads FNYEAQ. The V and J ends lost 1 base and 4 bases, in that order; junction bases with no gene match: 11. CDR3 length: 17 residues.